The present TCR beta chain was sequenced within a study of blood T cell repertoires in COVID-19. The wider study: PBMCs, B-cell-depleted T cells, or T cells provided the cDNA or gDNA that made up the material.

Germline V CDR1 and CDR2: SNHLY, FYNNEI. CDR3 size: 14 residues. V lost 3 bases and J lost 5, with 10 bases in between. Recruitment covered 25 or so US areas and drew participants whose ages spanned about 18 to 95 years. Each recovered donor of Cohort 3 presented with two negative PCRs, clearance, or symptom resolution. In the original processing: Estimates of nucleated cell counts were drawn from the amplification of reference gene primers. The assay was immunoSEQ multiplex PCR, and TCRdb's table has in-frame clones only and misses some. The V and J calls and clone size are taken from that table; D and trimming were inferred from the DNA. The data show fewer than 400,000 clones, roughly nine tenths seen once. Points on this clone: Within the sample, other DNA sequences also encode this same CDR3.

The receptor's source is a woman in her 30s who had recovered from COVID-19. Sequences were obtained from PBMCs or T cells enriched from blood (not recorded which). The chain uses TRBV2 and TRBJ1-4; tentative D call: TRBD1 (6 bases). The CDR3 sequence is CASSEGRGNEKLFF. The CDR3 region has the DNA TGTGCCAGCAGTGAGGGTAGGGGGAATGAAAAACTGTTTTTT.